The 18 T cell receptor beta chains listed next were all sequenced from one sample in a study of patients and donors after allogeneic stem cell transplantation. Via MiXCR, TCRdb re-called the RT-PCR reads, giving one row per CDR3 protein. This table holds about 960,000 distinct CDR3 sequences, roughly 17% found once. Sequencing was done on a sample of blood, either unsorted or a sorted T cell fraction (not recorded which). All receptors come from a human donor who was either an allogeneic HSCT recipient or a stem cell or donor lymphocyte infusion donor (not recorded which). It is not recorded whose cells these are; they may come from a transplant donor.

This clonotype was detected only a few times. J is TRBJ2-7 and V is TRBV3-1, with TRBD1 identical over 9 bases. Germline V gives CDR1 LGHDT, CDR2 YNNKEL (reference sequence). V shed 3 bases, J shed 3 bases, and the junction held 6 bases outside the gene matches. CDR3 length: 15 residues. CDR3 sequence (DNA): TGTGCCAGCAGCCACCCCGGGACAGGGCACTACGAGCAGTACTTC. It encodes CASSHPGTGHYEQYF.

This clonotype appeared a few times. This chain uses TRBV12-3 or TRBV12-4 with TRBJ2-6; 9 positions agree with TRBD1. This CDR3 comprises 17 residues. The V gene end was trimmed by 5 bases and the J gene end by 2 bases; junction bases not matched to a gene: 7. CDR3 sequence (DNA): TGTGCCAGCAGTCCGGGACAGGGATCTCCTGGGGCCAACGTCCTGACTTTC. Translating gives CASSPGQGSPGANVLTF.

The chain employs TRBV10-2 and TRBJ2-3, with 11 bases matching TRBD2. The CDR3 has 15 amino acids. Trimming took 6 bases from V and 3 from J; bases not matched to a gene: 5. Germline V gene lookup returns CDR1 WSHSY and CDR2 SAAADI. The CDR3 DNA sequence: TGCGCCAGCAGAGTAGCGGGGGGGCCGACAGATACGCAGTATTTT. Its translation: CASRVAGGPTDTQYF.

The chain has TRBV20-1 and TRBJ2-1; 8 nucleotides agree with TRBD2. Germline CDR1 is DFQATT and CDR2 is SNEGSKA (reference sequence). The CDR3 has 15 amino acids. Trimming took 3 bases from V and 4 from J; bases not matched to a gene: 8. The CDR3 reads CSARGVAGYYNEQFF. DNA of the CDR3: TGCAGTGCTAGGGGGGTAGCGGGATATTACAATGAGCAGTTCTTC.

The genes are TRBV15 and TRBJ2-3; D is unresolved. V was pared by 5 bases and J by 1 base, with 16 bases between. The CDR3 spans 16 residues. Per germline, CDR1 LNHNV and CDR2 YYDKDF (reference sequence). CDR3 residues: CATSGRPSLGTDTQYF. In DNA form, the CDR3 reads TGTGCCACCAGCGGGCGCCCATCCCTGGGCACAGATACGCAGTATTTT.

This chain uses TRBV7-9 with TRBJ1-5; the D is unclear. With 1 base removed from V and 3 bases from J, the gap between germline ends came to 10 bases. The CDR3 is 15 amino acids. Germline-derived CDR1 and CDR2 are SEHNR and FQNEAQ (reference sequence). The CDR3 sequence is CASSLGGGVNQPQHF. Here the CDR3 DNA reads TGTGCCAGCAGCTTAGGTGGTGGGGTCAATCAGCCCCAGCATTTT.

This clonotype was seen a few times. The genes are TRBV7-2 and TRBJ2-7; 12 bases agree with TRBD2. Trimming at V came to 4 bases and at J to 0 bases, leaving 1 base not matched to a gene. The CDR3 totals 15 residues. Germline assignment: CDR1 SGHTA and CDR2 FQGNSA. In DNA, the CDR3 is TGTGCCAGCAGCTCTAGCGGGGGGGCCTCCTACGAGCAGTACTTC. This gives the protein CASSSSGGASYEQYF.

V is TRBV4-3 and J is TRBJ2-7, with D possibly matching TRBD2 (6 bases). CDR3 length: 15 residues. Germline CDR1 reads LGHNA; CDR2 reads YSLEER. V lost 2 bases, J lost 0 bases, and 11 bases lay in between. This CDR3 is CASSQYSGSSYEQYF. As DNA, the CDR3 is TGCGCCAGCAGCCAATATAGCGGTAGCTCCTACGAGCAGTACTTC.

In this sample, this clonotype turned up many times. The J gene is TRBJ2-7, the V gene TRBV7-8; 7 bases are a match to TRBD2. V lost 3 bases, J lost 0 bases, and 5 bases stayed unmatched. CDR3 length: 15 residues. Germline V gene data show CDR1 as SGHVS and CDR2 as FQNEAQ. The CDR3 DNA follows: TGTGCCAGCAGCTTGGGGGGAGGGAGCTCCTACGAGCAGTACTTC. Translated, it gives CASSLGGGSSYEQYF. The entire variable domain, with the rest obtained from reference TRBV7-8 and TRBJ2-7, is as follows: GAGVSQSPRYKVAKRGQDVALRCDPISGHVSLFWYQQALGQGPEFLTYFQNEAQLDKSGLPSDRFFAERPEGSVSTLKIQRTQQEDSAVYLCASSLGGGSSYEQYFGPGTRLTVT.

Only a few counts were recorded for this clonotype. The chain joins TRBV9 to TRBJ1-2, with a tentative D call TRBD1 (6 bases). The CDR3 sequence is 14 residues long. The V gene's germline CDR1 is SGDLS and CDR2 YYNGEE. The V end lost 2 bases, the J end lost 2 bases, and 10 bases lay between the germline ends. CDR3 region: CASSVGRGNYGYTF. DNA for the CDR3: TGTGCCAGCAGCGTTGGCAGGGGAAACTATGGCTACACCTTC. The full variable domain, in which reference TRBV9 and TRBJ1-2 provide the parts outside the CDR3, is DSGVTQTPKHLITATGQRVTLRCSPRSGDLSVYWYQQSLDQGLQFLIQYYNGEERAKGNILERFSAQQFPDLHSELNLSSLELGDSALYFCASSVGRGNYGYTFGSGTRLTVV.

This sequence joins TRBV2 and TRBJ1-5; D may be TRBD1 (6 bases). CDR1 SNHLY and CDR2 FYNNEI come from the germline V gene. This CDR3 is 17 amino acids long. Trimming shortened V by 6 bases and J by 0 bases, and 18 bases separated the two germline ends. DNA for the CDR3: TGTGCCAGCAGAGAAATAACGCCGGGACATAGCAATCAGCCCCAGCATTTT. This sequence encodes CASREITPGHSNQPQHF.

The chain uses TRBV4-3 and TRBJ2-1, with 9 bases identical to TRBD1. The CDR3 is 17 residues long. The J segment lost 12 bases and the V segment lost 0 bases, leaving 15 bases of the junction unmatched. The germline V gene has CDR1 LGHNA and CDR2 YSLEER. The CDR3 reads CASSQDFRDRVGVGQFF. As DNA, the CDR3 is TGCGCCAGCAGCCAAGATTTCAGGGACAGGGTAGGAGTGGGGCAGTTCTTC.

The chain recombines TRBV29-1 with TRBJ2-5, with a tentative D call TRBD1 (6 bases). The V end lost 3 bases, the J end lost 0 bases, and 11 bases lay between the germline ends. In germline, CDR1 is SQVTM, CDR2 ANQGSEA. There are 14 residues in the CDR3. The CDR3 coding sequence is TGCAGCGTTGATCGGGACACTTACCAAGAGACCCAGTACTTC. Its protein product is CSVDRDTYQETQYF.

V and J are TRBV7-3 and TRBJ1-2; 7 bases line up with TRBD1. CDR3 length: 15 amino acids. V shed 5 bases and J 8 bases; nucleotides not matched to a gene: 14. Germline V gene sequence: CDR1 SGHTA, CDR2 FQGTGA. The chain's CDR3 is CASSRNDREASGYTF. CDR3 nucleotide sequence: TGTGCCAGCAGCCGGAACGACAGGGAGGCGTCGGGCTACACCTTC. Drawing the rest from reference TRBV7-3 and TRBJ1-2, the complete variable domain is GAGVSQTPSNKVTEKGKYVELRCDPISGHTALYWYRQSLGQGPEFLIYFQGTGAADDSGLPNDRFFAVRPEGSVSTLKIQRTERGDSAVYLCASSRNDREASGYTFGSGTRLTVV.

This chain uses TRBV5-6 with TRBJ1-2, with D unclear. In germline, CDR1 is SGHDT, CDR2 YYEEEE. The CDR3 consists of 15 residues. The V end was cut by 0 bases, the J end by 2 bases, with 11 bases between. Here the CDR3 DNA reads TGTGCCAGCAGCTTGGGTTTTGGGGAAAACTATGGCTACACCTTC. It translates to CASSLGFGENYGYTF.

V usage is TRBV4-3 and J usage is TRBJ2-1; 7 bases are a match to TRBD2. The V gene's germline CDR1 is LGHNA and CDR2 YSLEER. J lost 2 bases, V lost 0 bases, and 4 bases had no gene match. The CDR3 extends over 16 amino acids. The CDR3 loop is CASSQDWAGAYNEQFF. The CDR3 DNA reads TGCGCCAGCAGCCAAGATTGGGCGGGGGCCTACAATGAGCAGTTCTTC.

V usage is TRBV11-2 and J usage is TRBJ2-7, with D possibly matching TRBD2 (5 bases). The CDR3 consists of 13 residues. Germline CDR1 and CDR2: SGHAT and FQNNGV. V lost 8 bases, J lost 2 bases, and 13 bases lay in between. As DNA, the CDR3 is TGTGCCAGCCGGGCCCCCGGGGCCTACGAGCAGTACTTC. Its translation: CASRAPGAYEQYF.

The chain joins TRBV10-3 to TRBJ2-3; the match to TRBD2 covers 9 bases. J gave up 6 bases and V 4 bases, and 5 bases lay outside the gene matches. The CDR3 is 14 residues long. Germline loops: CDR1 ENHRY, CDR2 SYGVKD. The CDR3 nucleotides are TGTGCCATCAGTGTCGGGACTAGCCGGGATACGCAGTATTTT. It specifies CAISVGTSRDTQYF.